The rows below give T cell receptor beta chains drawn from one sample of a study of cytomegalovirus exposure and HLA in healthy donors. Sequencing was performed with immunoSEQ multiplex PCR; in TCRdb, only in-frame clones are kept and a portion is missing. The sample has 180,000 or so clones, 65% to 85% seen once. Sequenced material: PBMCs. The receptors were sampled from a girl aged 5-17 years in good health and CMV-seropositive. CDR3s include the opening cysteine and the closing phenylalanine or tryptophan. Fields, in order: CDR3 length, V gene, J gene, clone size, D gene, CDR3 protein. D genes are given only for firm matches. Clone size, where shown, is once, few, many, or a class for clones that have expanded.

len: 11; v_gene: TRBV6-5; j_gene: TRBJ1-2; abundance: .; d_gene: .; CDR3aa: CASTTGSGYTF
len: 13; v_gene: TRBV10-3; j_gene: TRBJ1-1; abundance: .; d_gene: .; CDR3aa: CAISARLNTEAFF
len: 14; v_gene: TRBV25-1; j_gene: TRBJ2-5; abundance: .; d_gene: .; CDR3aa: CASSDRLDSETQYF
len: 17; v_gene: TRBV4-2; j_gene: TRBJ2-2; abundance: .; d_gene: .; CDR3aa: CASSHRAGTSNTGELFF
len: 15; v_gene: TRBV5-1; j_gene: TRBJ2-2; abundance: .; d_gene: TRBD2; CDR3aa: CASSVSLAGDGELFF
len: 13; v_gene: TRBV10-1; j_gene: TRBJ2-7; abundance: .; d_gene: .; CDR3aa: CASSEAGIYEQYF
len: 14; v_gene: TRBV6-5; j_gene: TRBJ1-2; abundance: .; d_gene: .; CDR3aa: CASSYNRVSYGYTF
len: 16; v_gene: TRBV7-9; j_gene: TRBJ2-6; abundance: .; d_gene: .; CDR3aa: CASSSQQGPGANVLTF
len: 15; v_gene: TRBV4-2; j_gene: TRBJ2-5; abundance: .; d_gene: TRBD2; CDR3aa: CASSQVSGRGETQYF
len: 12; v_gene: TRBV5-1; j_gene: TRBJ2-6; abundance: .; d_gene: .; CDR3aa: CASSLGANVLTF
len: 15; v_gene: TRBV4-1; j_gene: TRBJ2-1; abundance: .; d_gene: TRBD2; CDR3aa: CASSRSGSSYNEQFF
len: 11; v_gene: TRBV6-5; j_gene: TRBJ2-5; abundance: .; d_gene: .; CDR3aa: CASSTRETQYF
len: 15; v_gene: TRBV25-1; j_gene: TRBJ2-1; abundance: .; d_gene: TRBD1; CDR3aa: CASSVGQGAGNEQFF
len: 15; v_gene: TRBV2; j_gene: TRBJ2-1; abundance: once; d_gene: TRBD2; CDR3aa: CASTLLAGGSDEQFF
len: 16; v_gene: TRBV29-1; j_gene: TRBJ2-7; abundance: .; d_gene: .; CDR3aa: CSVVVGMSQDFVEQYF
len: 12; v_gene: TRBV6-5; j_gene: TRBJ1-5; abundance: few; d_gene: .; CDR3aa: CASRSGDQPQHF
len: 15; v_gene: TRBV12-5; j_gene: TRBJ2-7; abundance: .; d_gene: TRBD1; CDR3aa: CASGFKRGPVYEQYF
len: 16; v_gene: TRBV10-1; j_gene: TRBJ2-1; abundance: .; d_gene: TRBD1; CDR3aa: CANLEYGTGPYNEQFF
len: 14; v_gene: TRBV19; j_gene: TRBJ2-7; abundance: .; d_gene: TRBD1; CDR3aa: CASRPGTGLYEQYF
len: 16; v_gene: TRBV5-1; j_gene: TRBJ2-5; abundance: .; d_gene: TRBD2; CDR3aa: CASSLAAGRGGETQYF
len: 17; v_gene: TRBV4-1; j_gene: TRBJ1-4; abundance: .; d_gene: TRBD1; CDR3aa: CASSPSRDRDINEKLFF
len: 13; v_gene: TRBV30; j_gene: TRBJ1-3; abundance: .; d_gene: .; CDR3aa: CAWTTTPRNTIYF
len: 11; v_gene: TRBV10-3; j_gene: TRBJ2-7; abundance: .; d_gene: .; CDR3aa: CAISGEGEQYF
len: 13; v_gene: TRBV18; j_gene: TRBJ2-7; abundance: few; d_gene: TRBD1; CDR3aa: CASSPGQTYEQYF
len: 17; v_gene: TRBV27; j_gene: TRBJ2-1; abundance: .; d_gene: TRBD2; CDR3aa: CASCKGLASGNRNEQFF
len: 15; v_gene: TRBV7-8; j_gene: TRBJ2-7; abundance: .; d_gene: .; CDR3aa: CASSWGVGVSYEQYF
len: 18; v_gene: TRBV11-2; j_gene: TRBJ2-7; abundance: .; d_gene: TRBD2; CDR3aa: CASSPRLAGGRLLDEQYF
len: 16; v_gene: TRBV5-1; j_gene: TRBJ1-2; abundance: .; d_gene: .; CDR3aa: CASSLDPEGTGYGYTF
len: 11; v_gene: TRBV27; j_gene: TRBJ2-1; abundance: .; d_gene: .; CDR3aa: CASAGYNEQFF
len: 13; v_gene: TRBV5-1; j_gene: TRBJ1-1; abundance: .; d_gene: .; CDR3aa: CASSWTVNTEAFF
len: 14; v_gene: TRBV6-6; j_gene: TRBJ2-2; abundance: .; d_gene: TRBD2; CDR3aa: CASGRTSRFGELFF
len: 15; v_gene: TRBV5-1; j_gene: TRBJ2-7; abundance: .; d_gene: TRBD2; CDR3aa: CASSLFSGSSYEQYF
len: 16; v_gene: TRBV2; j_gene: TRBJ2-7; abundance: .; d_gene: TRBD2; CDR3aa: CASSEARLAGTNEQYF
len: 15; v_gene: TRBV5-4; j_gene: TRBJ2-7; abundance: .; d_gene: TRBD2; CDR3aa: CASSVGTSWGYEQYF
len: 17; v_gene: TRBV5-1; j_gene: TRBJ1-4; abundance: once; d_gene: .; CDR3aa: CASRWGVLRGTNEKLFF